The sample holds many counts of the clone carrying this TCR beta chain. Using RNA transcripts as the source, TCR beta CDR3 regions were amplified. First-round RT-PCR of the TCR CDR3 relied on the HTBI primer set. MiXCR was run by TCRdb on the multiplex PCR reads, yielding one entry per CDR3 protein. The table records about 350,000 distinct CDR3 sequences, 15% to 20% of them present only once. This specimen belongs to a study of T cells in Graves' hyperthyroidism and ophthalmopathy. This CDR3 region has 18 residues. Losses at the gene ends were 4 bases for V and 2 bases for J; bases not matched to a gene: 18. Germline CDR1 reads GTSNPN; CDR2 reads SVGIG (reference sequence).

This TCR was sampled from a woman aged 40-49 years with Graves' ophthalmopathy. The rearrangement links TRBV30 to TRBJ2-7; 9 bases match TRBD1. The sample comprised blood. This CDR3 reads CAWTPTTGGRFNPYEQYF. The CDR3 DNA reads TGTGCCTGGACCCCCACGACAGGGGGACGGTTCAATCCCTACGAGCAGTACTTC.